This TCR beta chain came from a study of T cell changes during pregnancy in multiple sclerosis. The repertoire was sequenced with immunoSEQ multiplex PCR; TCRdb's copy has only in-frame clones and lacks some. This sample yields approximately 90,000 clones, of which about 91% are seen a single time; 0.8% to 0.95% belongs to the top ten. CDR3 length: 11 residues. The germline gives CDR1 LGHNA, CDR2 YSLEER. Trimming stripped 0 bases from V and 8 bases from J, with 5 bases between. This sequence was found in a female donor with multiple sclerosis, enrolled in a pregnancy study. This chain joins TRBV4-3 and TRBJ2-7; D remains unclear. The specimen was peripheral blood, collected before pregnancy. This chain's CDR3 is CASSQDSKQYF. As DNA, the CDR3 is TGCGCCAGCAGCCAAGATAGCAAGCAGTACTTC.